The 20 T cell receptor beta chains in this list originate from one sample, sequenced in a study of cytomegalovirus exposure and HLA in healthy donors. This PCR relied on a set of 60 Vbeta primers and 13 Jbeta primers. Assay: immunoSEQ multiplex PCR; the TCRdb copy retains only in-frame clones and omits some. The sample yields roughly 200,000 clones, around 83% seen once. The sample consisted of PBMCs. The receptor set was obtained from a man aged 45-65 years in good health and CMV-seronegative.

The chain combines TRBV5-1 with TRBJ1-2, with D possibly matching TRBD1 (5 bases). The germline CDR1 and CDR2 sequences are SGHRS and YFSETQ. This CDR3 spans 17 amino acids. V was clipped by 3 bases and J by 1 base, with 19 bases between them. The CDR3 is CASSSAMTAGHNYGYTF. CDR3 coding DNA: TGCGCCAGCAGCTCCGCCATGACAGCCGGCCATAACTATGGCTACACCTTC.

Comment on this clone: This sample also contains other DNA sequences that code for the same CDR3. The rearrangement links TRBV5-1 to TRBJ2-5, with 8 bases aligning to TRBD1. V lost 2 bases, J lost 5 bases, and 5 bases stayed unmatched. This CDR3 contains 14 residues. CDR1 is SGHRS and CDR2 is YFSETQ in the germline V gene. The CDR3 region has the DNA TGCGCCAGCAGCTTAGGACAGGGTCGGGAGACCCAGTACTTC. It translates to CASSLGQGRETQYF.

This clone was seen a handful of times. The chain joins TRBV7-2 to TRBJ2-7; the match to TRBD1 covers 10 bases. The CDR3 is 16 amino acids. Germline loops: CDR1 SGHTA, CDR2 FQGNSA. V shed 7 bases, J shed 5 bases, and the junction held 14 bases outside the gene matches. CDR3 amino acids: CASNPTGGASLNEQYF. CDR3 bases: TGTGCCAGCAACCCGACAGGGGGCGCCTCATTGAACGAGCAGTACTTC. Full variable domain (rest looked up from reference TRBV7-2 and TRBJ2-7): GAGVSQSPSNKVTEKGKDVELRCDPISGHTALYWYRQSLGQGLEFLIYFQGNSAPDKSGLPSDRFSAERTGGSVSTLTIQRTQQEDSAVYLCASNPTGGASLNEQYFGPGTRLTVT.

The gene calls are TRBV9 and TRBJ2-7; 8 bases align to TRBD1. The CDR3 loop spans 15 amino acids. The germline V gene encodes CDR1 SGDLS and CDR2 YYNGEE. The ends lost 0 bases at V and 2 bases at J; junction bases unmatched: 4. The CDR3: CASSVGQGRTYEQYF. The CDR3 region has the DNA TGTGCCAGCAGCGTAGGACAGGGGAGGACCTACGAGCAGTACTTC. The entire variable domain, with the rest obtained from reference TRBV9 and TRBJ2-7, is as follows: DSGVTQTPKHLITATGQRVTLRCSPRSGDLSVYWYQQSLDQGLQFLIQYYNGEERAKGNILERFSAQQFPDLHSELNLSSLELGDSALYFCASSVGQGRTYEQYFGPGTRLTVT.

J is TRBJ2-3 and V is TRBV7-9; TRBD2 aligns across 11 bases. CDR3 size: 16 residues. Germline loops: CDR1 SEHNR, CDR2 FQNEAQ (reference sequence). Losses at the gene ends were 4 bases for V and 2 bases for J; bases not matched to a gene: 5. DNA of the CDR3: TGTGCCAGCAGCTCAACTAGCGGGAGTTTCACAGATACGCAGTATTTT. Encoded protein: CASSSTSGSFTDTQYF.

This chain joins TRBV11-2 and TRBJ1-4, with 10 positions matching TRBD1. V lost 5 bases to trimming and J lost 6 bases; unmatched junction nucleotides: 3. Germline CDR1 SGHAT, CDR2 FQNNGV. CDR3 length: 14 residues. CDR3: CASSAGQGYEKLFF. CDR3 DNA: TGTGCCAGCAGCGCGGGACAGGGGTATGAAAAACTGTTTTTT. Variable domain in full (rest from reference TRBV11-2 and TRBJ1-4): EAGVAQSPRYKIIEKRQSVAFWCNPISGHATLYWYQQILGQGPKLLIQFQNNGVVDDSQLPKDRFSAERLKGVDSTLKIQPAKLEDSAVYLCASSAGQGYEKLFFGSGTQLSVL.

The chain couples TRBV5-6 to TRBJ2-7; D possibly corresponds to TRBD2 (6 bases). CDR3 length equals 14 residues. Trimming removed 3 bases at V and 2 bases at J, with 12 bases between. Germline values: CDR1 SGHDT, CDR2 YYEEEE. CDR3 sequence reads: CASSYRLVPYEQYF. CDR3 in DNA: TGTGCCAGCAGCTACCGACTAGTGCCCTACGAGCAGTACTTC.

V and J are TRBV6-1 and TRBJ2-1; D remains ambiguous. This CDR3 region has 12 residues. Trimming cost V 4 bases and J 3 bases, with 4 bases left between them. Germline V gene lookup returns CDR1 MNHNS and CDR2 SASEGT. CDR3 in amino acids: CASSGDYNEQFF. The CDR3 DNA sequence: TGTGCCAGCAGTGGAGACTACAATGAGCAGTTCTTC.

The rearrangement uses TRBV18 and TRBJ2-7; TRBD2 matches 11 bases. J gave up 3 bases and V 3 bases, and 4 bases lay outside the gene matches. This CDR3 has 15 amino acids. Germline V gene data show CDR1 as KGHSH and CDR2 as LQKENI. The CDR3 reads CASSPPGTSGYEQYF. As DNA, the CDR3 is TGTGCCAGCTCACCCCCCGGGACTAGCGGCTACGAGCAGTACTTC. The full variable domain, in which reference TRBV18 and TRBJ2-7 provide the parts outside the CDR3, is NAGVMQNPRHLVRRRGQEARLRCSPMKGHSHVYWYRQLPEEGLKFMVYLQKENIIDESGMPKERFSAEFPKEGPSILRIQQVVRGDSAAYFCASSPPGTSGYEQYFGPGTRLTVT.

CDR3 DNA sequence: TGCGCCAGCAGCTCTCTAGCGGGGAGCTCCTACAATGAGCAGTTCTTC. Its protein product is CASSSLAGSSYNEQFF. The rearrangement uses TRBV5-1 and TRBJ2-1; 9 nucleotides match TRBD2. The CDR3 runs to 16 residues. Germline V gene sequence: CDR1 SGHRS, CDR2 YFSETQ. After removal of 3 bases from V and 0 bases from J, the junction contained 4 bases not matched to a gene.

V is TRBV5-6 and J is TRBJ2-7; maybe TRBD1 (6 bases). The V end was cut by 4 bases, the J end by 7 bases, with 24 bases between. The CDR3 is 16 residues long. Per the germline V gene, CDR1 is SGHDT and CDR2 is YYEEEE. Written as DNA, the CDR3 is TGTGCCAGCAGCAATCAGGGGTATACTCTGTCGAGGGAGCAGTACTTC. It encodes CASSNQGYTLSREQYF. Variable domain in full (rest from reference TRBV5-6 and TRBJ2-7): DAGVTQSPTHLIKTRGQQVTLRCSPKSGHDTVSWYQQALGQGPQFIFQYYEEEERQRGNFPDRFSGHQFPNYSSELNVNALLLGDSALYLCASSNQGYTLSREQYFGPGTRLTVT.

V is TRBV9 and J is TRBJ2-5; maybe TRBD2 (6 bases). V lost 2 bases and J lost 5, with 13 bases in between. CDR1 is SGDLS and CDR2 is YYNGEE in the germline V gene. The CDR3 totals 14 residues. CDR3 DNA: TGTGCCAGCAGCGTGGGAAGCGGAGGGGAGACCCAGTACTTC. Translated, it gives CASSVGSGGETQYF. The variable domain in full, completed from reference TRBV9 and TRBJ2-5, reads DSGVTQTPKHLITATGQRVTLRCSPRSGDLSVYWYQQSLDQGLQFLIQYYNGEERAKGNILERFSAQQFPDLHSELNLSSLELGDSALYFCASSVGSGGETQYFGPGTRLLVL.

J is TRBJ2-1 and V is TRBV5-1; 9 bases are shared with TRBD2. V trimming: 0 bases; J trimming: 8 bases; junction bases outside the gene matches: 9. The CDR3 loop spans 16 amino acids. Germline lookup yields CDR1 SGHRS and CDR2 YFSETQ. DNA of the CDR3: TGCGCCAGCAGCTTGGGGGCGGGAGGGCCCAGGGATGAGCAGTTCTTC. As protein: CASSLGAGGPRDEQFF.

The chain links TRBV19 to TRBJ1-5; D possibly corresponds to TRBD1 (6 bases). Per the germline V gene, CDR1 is LNHDA and CDR2 is SQIVND (reference sequence). The CDR3 is made up of 17 amino acids. V lost 4 bases and J 4 bases, leaving 20 bases between the germline ends. The CDR3 sequence: CASSKRLLRGANQPQHF. The CDR3 DNA reads as TGTGCCAGTAGTAAACGCCTCTTACGGGGGGCGAATCAGCCCCAGCATTTT.

This rearrangement joins TRBV7-3 to TRBJ1-1; no definite D call. The CDR3 is 15 amino acids. Trimming cost V 5 bases and J 4 bases, with 17 bases left between them. The germline V gene encodes CDR1 SGHTA and CDR2 FQGTGA. CDR3 DNA: TGTGCCAGCAGCGAAATAGCGGGCAAGGGCACTGAAGCTTTCTTT. This translates into CASSEIAGKGTEAFF.

The chain combines TRBV7-8 with TRBJ1-1; D remains unclear. V dropped 3 bases and J dropped 0 bases, with 14 bases sitting between them. CDR3 length: 16 residues. Germline CDR1 is SGHVS and CDR2 is FQNEAQ. The CDR3 sequence: CASSFQAPGMNTEAFF. The CDR3, as DNA: TGTGCCAGCAGCTTTCAGGCTCCAGGTATGAACACTGAAGCTTTCTTT.

This clone was recorded a few times. V usage is TRBV27 and J usage is TRBJ1-5; D gene unclear. The CDR3 length is 11 residues. V gave up 7 bases and J gave up 6 bases, with 7 bases separating them. Looked up from germline, CDR1 is MNHEY and CDR2 is SMNVEV (reference sequence). CDR3 sequence: CASNAGQPQHF. Here the CDR3 DNA reads TGTGCCAGCAACGCCGGTCAGCCCCAGCATTTT.

The V gene is TRBV6-5, the J gene TRBJ1-2; D possibly corresponds to TRBD1 (5 bases). Germline CDR1 and CDR2: MNHEY and SVGAGI. This CDR3 contains 12 residues. The V end was cut by 6 bases, the J end by 3 bases, with 8 bases between. The CDR3 nucleotides read TGTGCCAGCAGCGACAGAGACTATGGCTACACCTTC. This encodes CASSDRDYGYTF.

CDR3 in amino acids: CASSMSRGPYEQYF. The CDR3 bases are TGTGCCAGTAGTATGTCCAGGGGGCCCTACGAGCAGTACTTC. The rearrangement joins TRBV19 to TRBJ2-7; 8 bases are shared with TRBD1. CDR1 and CDR2 (germline): LNHDA, SQIVND (reference sequence). The CDR3 runs 14 residues. V was pared by 3 bases and J by 2 bases, with 3 bases of the junction left unmatched.

The V call is TRBV15, the J call TRBJ1-3, with TRBD1 matching over 7 bases. CDR3 length equals 16 residues. Unmatched junction bases numbered 7, after V lost 5 bases and J lost 0 bases. Germline V lookup: CDR1 LNHNV, CDR2 YYDKDF (reference sequence). CDR3 DNA: TGTGCCACCAGCCGAAAGGACAGGAGCTCTGGAAACACCATATATTTT. Protein product: CATSRKDRSSGNTIYF. The entire variable domain, with the rest obtained from reference TRBV15 and TRBJ1-3, is as follows: DAMVIQNPRYQVTQFGKPVTLSCSQTLNHNVMYWYQQKSSQAPKLLFHYYDKDFNNEADTPDNFQSRRPNTSFCFLDIRSPGLGDTAMYLCATSRKDRSSGNTIYFGEGSWLTVV.